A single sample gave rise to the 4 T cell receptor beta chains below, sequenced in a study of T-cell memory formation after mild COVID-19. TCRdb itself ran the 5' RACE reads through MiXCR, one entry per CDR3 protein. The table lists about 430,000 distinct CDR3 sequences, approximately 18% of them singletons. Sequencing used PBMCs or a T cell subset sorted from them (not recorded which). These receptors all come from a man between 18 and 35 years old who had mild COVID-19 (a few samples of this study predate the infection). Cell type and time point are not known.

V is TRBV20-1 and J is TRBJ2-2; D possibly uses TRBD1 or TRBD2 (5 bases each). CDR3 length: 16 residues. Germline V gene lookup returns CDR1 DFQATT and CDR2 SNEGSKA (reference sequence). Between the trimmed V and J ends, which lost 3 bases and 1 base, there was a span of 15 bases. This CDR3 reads CSASNEGSRNTGELFF. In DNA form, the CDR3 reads TGCAGTGCTAGTAATGAGGGGTCGCGGAACACCGGGGAGCTGTTTTTT.

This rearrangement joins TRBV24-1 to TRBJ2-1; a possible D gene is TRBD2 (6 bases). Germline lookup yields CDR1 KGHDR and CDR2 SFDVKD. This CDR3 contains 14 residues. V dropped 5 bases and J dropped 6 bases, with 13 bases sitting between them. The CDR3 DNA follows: TGTGCCACCAGTGCCCACGGGGGTCTCAATGAGCAGTTCTTC. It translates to CATSAHGGLNEQFF.

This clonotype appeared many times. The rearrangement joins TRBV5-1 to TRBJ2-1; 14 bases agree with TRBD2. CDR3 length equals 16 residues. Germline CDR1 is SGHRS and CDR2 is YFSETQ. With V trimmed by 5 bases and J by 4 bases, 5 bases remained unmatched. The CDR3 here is CASRGLAGDQYNEQFF. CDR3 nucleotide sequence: TGCGCCAGCAGGGGACTAGCGGGGGATCAATACAATGAGCAGTTCTTC.

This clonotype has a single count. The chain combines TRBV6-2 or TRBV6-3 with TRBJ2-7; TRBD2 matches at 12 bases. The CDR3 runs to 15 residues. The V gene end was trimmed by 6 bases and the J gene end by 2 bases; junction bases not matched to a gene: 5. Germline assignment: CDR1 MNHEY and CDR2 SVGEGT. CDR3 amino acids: CASRTTSGGTYEQYV. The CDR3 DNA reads TGTGCCAGCAGGACGACTAGCGGGGGAACCTACGAGCAGTACGTC.